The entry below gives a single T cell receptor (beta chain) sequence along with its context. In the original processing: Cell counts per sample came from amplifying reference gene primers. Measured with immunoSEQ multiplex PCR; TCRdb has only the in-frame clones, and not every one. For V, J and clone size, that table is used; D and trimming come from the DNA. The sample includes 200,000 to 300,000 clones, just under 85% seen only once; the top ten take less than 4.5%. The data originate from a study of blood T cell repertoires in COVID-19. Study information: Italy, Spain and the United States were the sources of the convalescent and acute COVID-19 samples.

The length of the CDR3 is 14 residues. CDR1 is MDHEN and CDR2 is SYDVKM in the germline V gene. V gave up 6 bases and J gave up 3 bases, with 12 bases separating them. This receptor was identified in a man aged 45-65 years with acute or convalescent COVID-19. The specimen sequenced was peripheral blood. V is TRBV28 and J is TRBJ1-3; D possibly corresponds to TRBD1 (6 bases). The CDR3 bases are TGTGCCAGCAGCTCTGGGGGCGGTGGAAACACCATATATTTT. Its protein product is CASSSGGGGNTIYF. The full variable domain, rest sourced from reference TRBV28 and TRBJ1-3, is DVKVTQSSRYLVKRTGEKVFLECVQDMDHENMFWYRQDPGLGLRLIYFSYDVKMKEKGDIPEGYSVSREKKERFSLILESASTNQTSMYLCASSSGGGGNTIYFGEGSWLTVV.